The 20 T cell receptor beta chains reported below all come from one sample, sequenced in a study of T cells in tuberculosis (dated by TCRdb to 2016 to 2019). The library was made by the immunoSEQ multiplex PCR assay. TCRdb obtained this table from immuneACCESS and retained in-frame rearrangements with V and J assigned. These tables miss some clones; where compared with another copy, unresolved V genes account for less than half of the shortfall, and the remainder is unexplained. This sample is represented by approximately 57,000 clones; roughly 88% of them were singletons. The ten biggest clones cover 20% to 25% of the sample. After being thawed and rested overnight, PBMC were stained with GMM-loaded CD1B tetramer, a Live/Dead dye and anti-CD3, and were then sorted on a FACS Aria II. The CD1B tetramers were loaded with C32 glucose monomycolate that had been purified from Rhodococcus equi. What was sequenced was CD1b-GMM tetramer-negative cells sorted from PBMCs. The cell subset or site label for this specimen denotes: T cells not binding CD1B-GMM tetramer, sorted from same donor. These receptors were obtained from an adult woman with latent tuberculosis.

The J gene is TRBJ2-7, the V gene TRBV19, with TRBD1 matching 9 bases. Looked up from germline, CDR1 is LNHDA and CDR2 is SQIVND (reference sequence). CDR3 length: 15 residues. After removal of 4 bases from V and 5 bases from J, the junction contained 9 bases not matched to a gene. The CDR3 DNA is TGTGCCAGTAGTAAAGCCGGGACAGGGATCCACGAGCAGTACTTC. Amino acids: CASSKAGTGIHEQYF.

Written as DNA, the CDR3 is TGTGCCAGCAGCGCCGGGCGGAGTAGCGCCCTTTATTCGACGCAGTATTTT. This translates into CASSAGRSSALYSTQYF. The V call is TRBV9, the J call TRBJ2-3; possibly TRBD2 for D (5 bases). The V end lost 3 bases, the J end lost 9 bases, and 26 bases lay between the germline ends. The germline CDR1 and CDR2 sequences are SGDLS and YYNGEE. CDR3 length equals 17 residues.

The chain combines TRBV27 with TRBJ2-1; perhaps TRBD2 as D (5 bases). CDR1 is MNHEY and CDR2 is SMNVEV in the germline V gene (reference sequence). V gave up 5 bases and J gave up 9 bases, with 14 bases separating them. The CDR3 runs 13 residues. The CDR3 DNA reads as TGTGCCAGCAGTCCCACCACCGCGGGTGAGCAGTTCTTC. Translation: CASSPTTAGEQFF.

The chain combines TRBV13 with TRBJ1-2, with 7 bases identical to TRBD1. Germline-derived CDR1 and CDR2 are PRHDT and FYEKMQ (reference sequence). This CDR3 comprises 15 residues. V was pared by 5 bases and J by 5 bases, with 11 bases of the junction left unmatched. This chain's CDR3 is CASSPPQGEGYGYTF. In nucleotides, the CDR3 is TGTGCCAGCAGCCCCCCTCAGGGGGAAGGGTATGGCTACACCTTC.

The chain couples TRBV30 to TRBJ2-7; 8 positions match TRBD1. Germline values: CDR1 GTSNPN, CDR2 SVGIG (reference sequence). V lost 1 base to trimming and J lost 2 bases; unmatched junction nucleotides: 7. This CDR3 region has 15 residues. This CDR3 reads CAWSGEDRVPYEQYF. DNA for the CDR3: TGTGCCTGGAGTGGGGAGGACAGGGTACCCTACGAGCAGTACTTC.

This chain connects TRBV29-1 to TRBJ1-1, with a weak D call TRBD1 (5 bases). V was pared by 6 bases and J by 2 bases, with 13 bases between. CDR3 length equals 13 residues. Germline CDR1 SQVTM, CDR2 ANQGSEA. Written as DNA, the CDR3 is TGCAGCGTGTGGAAAACAGGTAACACTGAAGCTTTCTTT. This codes for CSVWKTGNTEAFF.

V is TRBV2 and J is TRBJ1-2, with 9 bases aligning to TRBD1. Unmatched junction bases numbered 14, after V lost 11 bases and J lost 1 base. Germline values: CDR1 SNHLY, CDR2 FYNNEI. The CDR3 is 16 residues long. DNA for the CDR3: TGTGCCTGGGATCCGGGACAGGGAAGGTTTAACTATGGCTACACCTTC. Translation gives CAWDPGQGRFNYGYTF.

The DNA of the CDR3 is TGTGCCAGCAGTTCATACAGGAAAATGAACACTGAAGCTTTCTTT. It yields the protein CASSSYRKMNTEAFF. J is TRBJ1-1 and V is TRBV6-5; a possible D gene is TRBD1 (5 bases). Germline V gives CDR1 MNHEY, CDR2 SVGAGI. V dropped 4 bases and J dropped 0 bases, with 12 bases sitting between them. The CDR3 totals 15 residues.

The rearrangement links TRBV28 to TRBJ2-7; D might be TRBD1 (6 bases). CDR3 length: 17 residues. Trimming removed 3 bases at V and 3 bases at J, with 21 bases between. Germline V gives CDR1 MDHEN, CDR2 SYDVKM. This CDR3 is CASSFQTGPYDIYEQYF. As DNA, the CDR3 is TGTGCCAGCAGTTTTCAAACAGGGCCCTACGATATCTACGAGCAGTACTTC.

The rearrangement uses TRBV7-9 and TRBJ2-7; TRBD2 aligns across 8 bases. CDR1 SEHNR and CDR2 FQNEAQ come from the germline V gene (reference sequence). With 4 bases clipped from V and 5 bases from J, the junction kept 13 bases outside the gene matches. The CDR3 covers 16 residues. The CDR3 DNA reads TGTGCCAGCAGCTCCCTGGACGACCGGGAGGGCCACGAGCAGTACTTC. Translation: CASSSLDDREGHEQYF.

This sequence joins TRBV4-2 and TRBJ2-7; 10 positions agree with TRBD2. The CDR3 spans 16 residues. Germline CDR1 and CDR2: LGHNA and YNFKEQ. V lost 0 bases, J lost 1 base, and 3 bases stayed unmatched. CDR3 protein: CASSQDLTSGSYEQYF. CDR3 in DNA: TGTGCCAGCAGCCAAGATCTGACTAGCGGGTCCTACGAGCAGTACTTC.

V usage is TRBV5-4 and J usage is TRBJ2-7; D uncertain. V was trimmed by 0 bases and J by 4 bases, leaving 5 bases between them. The length of the CDR3 is 12 residues. In germline, CDR1 is SGHNT, CDR2 YYREEE (reference sequence). The CDR3 bases are TGTGCCAGCAGCTTGGGGCAGTACGAGCAGTACTTC. It encodes CASSLGQYEQYF.

The DNA for the CDR3 is TGTGCCAGTGTTCCGGGACAGGGGGCGTTGGAAAAACTGTTTTTT. Protein sequence: CASVPGQGALEKLFF. The genes are TRBV2 and TRBJ1-4; 12 positions match TRBD1. Germline assignment: CDR1 SNHLY and CDR2 FYNNEI. The CDR3 covers 15 residues. The V segment lost 9 bases and the J segment 8 bases; nucleotides outside the gene matches: 10.

This chain connects TRBV19 to TRBJ2-3; TRBD2 matches 8 bases. This CDR3 spans 14 amino acids. The V gene end was trimmed by 5 bases and the J gene end by 4 bases; junction bases not matched to a gene: 5. Germline loops: CDR1 LNHDA, CDR2 SQIVND (reference sequence). CDR3 amino acids: CASSEAGGADTQYF. In DNA, the CDR3 is TGTGCCAGTAGTGAGGCGGGAGGAGCAGATACGCAGTATTTT.

The genes are TRBV4-3 and TRBJ2-1; 13 bases agree with TRBD2. V shed 4 bases, J shed 7 bases, and the junction held 4 bases outside the gene matches. There are 15 residues in the CDR3. In germline, CDR1 is LGHNA, CDR2 YSLEER. This chain's CDR3 is CASSLILAGGNEQFF. CDR3 DNA sequence: TGCGCCAGCAGCCTTATACTAGCGGGGGGGAATGAGCAGTTCTTC.

This clone was found once. The J gene is TRBJ2-5, the V gene TRBV9; weak D call: TRBD1 (5 bases). Germline V gene lookup returns CDR1 SGDLS and CDR2 YYNGEE. Trimming pared 0 bases from V and 5 bases from J, leaving 14 bases between. The CDR3 loop spans 15 amino acids. CDR3 region: CASSVGAQGVETQYF. CDR3 nucleotide sequence: TGTGCCAGCAGCGTAGGGGCTCAAGGGGTGGAGACCCAGTACTTC.

This chain links TRBV7-2 with TRBJ2-7; 11 nucleotides match TRBD1. The CDR3 sequence is 14 residues long. Germline V gene sequence: CDR1 SGHTA, CDR2 FQGNSA. Trimming at V came to 5 bases and at J to 5 bases, leaving 5 bases not matched to a gene. For the CDR3, the DNA is TGTGCCAGCAGCCCCCGGACAGGGGGCCACGAGCAGTACTTC. This translates into CASSPRTGGHEQYF. The variable domain in full, completed from reference TRBV7-2 and TRBJ2-7, reads GAGVSQSPSNKVTEKGKDVELRCDPISGHTALYWYRQSLGQGLEFLIYFQGNSAPDKSGLPSDRFSAERTGGSVSTLTIQRTQQEDSAVYLCASSPRTGGHEQYFGPGTRLTVT.

J is TRBJ1-3 and V is TRBV5-1; D might be TRBD1 (5 bases). This CDR3 has 15 amino acids. Looked up from germline, CDR1 is SGHRS and CDR2 is YFSETQ. Trimming took off 1 base at V and 1 base at J, with 9 bases between the two ends. In nucleotides, the CDR3 is TGCGCCAGCAGCTTGCTGTCAGGGTCTGGAAACACCATATATTTT. This codes for CASSLLSGSGNTIYF.

The chain recombines TRBV7-3 with TRBJ2-1, with 8 bases identical to TRBD2. Trimming took 4 bases from V and 10 from J; bases not matched to a gene: 3. Germline V lookup: CDR1 SGHTA, CDR2 FQGTGA. This CDR3 region has 12 residues. The CDR3 DNA reads TGTGCCAGCAGCTACACGGGAGGGGAGCAGTTCTTC. It encodes CASSYTGGEQFF.

The rearrangement joins TRBV6-4 to TRBJ2-1; D remains unclear. This CDR3 has 14 amino acids. V was clipped by 0 bases and J by 6 bases, with 9 bases between them. The germline V gene has CDR1 MRHNA and CDR2 SNTAGT. This CDR3 reads CASSDSNGGNEQFF. The CDR3, as DNA: TGTGCCAGCAGTGACTCGAACGGCGGCAATGAGCAGTTCTTC.